A selection of T cell receptor beta chains follows, all from one sample in a study of shared clonotypes between healthy human individuals. This table comes from immunoSEQ multiplex PCR, and its TCRdb copy is limited to in-frame clones, with some not included. The table records some 490,000 clones, 60% to 80% of them present only once. Sequenced sample: PBMCs. Receptors were obtained from a woman aged 40 to 50 in good health. Some clones in this sample may be carry-over from other donors' samples. Both conserved end residues are part of each CDR3. D genes are given only for firm matches. The listing skips clone size in some rows; elsewhere it reads once, few, many or a size class.

cdr3_aa cdr3_nt d_call cdr3_length j_call v_call clone_size
CACKEIAKNIQYF TGTGCCTGCAAAGAGATAGCCAAAAACATTCAGTACTTC . 13 TRBJ2-4 TRBV4-2 .
CASSVGSYGYTF TGTGCCAGCAGCGTAGGTTCCTATGGCTACACCTTC . 12 TRBJ1-2 TRBV9 .
CASSMGGLTDMQYF TGTGCCAGTAGTATGGGGGGTCTCACAGATATGCAGTATTTT . 14 TRBJ2-3 TRBV19 few
CASRPRANFDEQFF TGTGCCAGCAGGCCCCGGGCAAACTTCGATGAGCAGTTCTTC . 14 TRBJ2-1 TRBV7-2 .
CASSLDGQGGMETQYF TGTGCCAGCAGCTTAGATGGGCAAGGGGGCATGGAGACCCAGTACTTC TRBD1 16 TRBJ2-5 TRBV11-3 .
CASTGGDGSPLHF TGTGCCAGCACCGGGGGAGATGGTTCACCCCTCCACTTT . 13 TRBJ1-6 TRBV6-1 .
CASSPPDTQYF TGTGCCAGCAGCCCCCCGGATACGCAGTATTTT . 11 TRBJ2-3 TRBV11-2 .
CASSQDERETRNEQFF TGTGCCAGCAGCCAAGATGAGCGGGAGACTCGCAATGAGCAGTTCTTC TRBD2 16 TRBJ2-1 TRBV4-2 once
CASRTGRQGHEAFF TGTGCCAGCAGGACAGGTAGGCAAGGCCATGAAGCTTTCTTT . 14 TRBJ1-1 TRBV11-2 .
CASSTRTSGDGELFF TGTGCCAGCAGCACGAGGACTAGCGGGGACGGGGAGCTGTTTTTT TRBD2 15 TRBJ2-2 TRBV11-2 few
CASSAQGGTIYF TGTGCCAGCAGCGCCCAGGGGGGCACCATATATTTT TRBD1 12 TRBJ1-3 TRBV11-3 .
CASSLFPGQRDEQYF TGTGCCAGCAGCTTGTTTCCGGGACAGCGGGACGAGCAGTACTTC . 15 TRBJ2-7 TRBV7-8 few
CASSSLRGGETQYF TGTGCCAGCAGCTCCCTACGGGGGGGGGAGACCCAGTACTTC TRBD2 14 TRBJ2-5 TRBV5-6 .
CASSLKGHRYEQYF TGTGCCAGCAGTTTGAAGGGACATAGATACGAGCAGTACTTC . 14 TRBJ2-7 TRBV27 .
CATSSPTGPSEQYF TGTGCCACCAGCAGTCCGACAGGGCCCAGCGAGCAGTACTTC TRBD1 14 TRBJ2-7 TRBV15 .
CASKWQTATNEKLFF TGTGCCAGCAAGTGGCAGACCGCAACTAATGAAAAACTGTTTTTT . 15 TRBJ1-4 TRBV2 .
CSGTDRGWDEQYF TGCAGCGGGACGGACAGGGGTTGGGACGAGCAGTACTTC TRBD1 13 TRBJ2-7 TRBV29-1 few
CASSQSAASGRYEQFF TGTGCCAGCAGCCAATCTGCGGCTAGCGGGAGGTATGAGCAGTTCTTC TRBD2 16 TRBJ2-1 TRBV16 once
CASSPGTSGRYREQFF TGTGCCAGCAGTCCTGGGACTAGCGGGAGGTACCGTGAGCAGTTCTTC TRBD2 16 TRBJ2-1 TRBV28 .
CASSPASGRADYNEQFF TGTGCCAGTTCCCCCGCTAGCGGGAGGGCGGACTACAATGAGCAGTTCTTC TRBD2 17 TRBJ2-1 TRBV28 .
CASSWTGNTGELFF TGTGCCAGCAGCTGGACGGGAAACACCGGGGAGCTGTTTTTT . 14 TRBJ2-2 TRBV7-9 many
CAWSVRAGGQETQYF TGTGCCTGGAGTGTACGAGCGGGAGGTCAGGAGACCCAGTACTTC TRBD2 15 TRBJ2-5 TRBV30 .
CASSRSGQGNYGYTF TGTGCCAGTAGCCGATCAGGACAGGGCAACTATGGCTACACCTTC TRBD1 15 TRBJ1-2 TRBV19 .
CASSLQEDYEQYF TGTGCCAGCAGCTTACAGGAGGACTACGAGCAGTACTTC . 13 TRBJ2-7 TRBV7-6 .
CASSRGTTTGELFF TGTGCCAGCAGCCGCGGGACTACCACCGGGGAGCTGTTTTTT TRBD2 14 TRBJ2-2 TRBV5-8 .
CSARDRAREYF TGCAGTGCTAGAGACAGGGCGCGTGAGTACTTC . 11 TRBJ2-7 TRBV20-1 .
CASSLTTLTRTGGADTQYF TGTGCCAGCAGCTTAACGACCCTAACCCGGACAGGGGGCGCAGATACGCAGTATTTT TRBD1 19 TRBJ2-3 TRBV7-3 .
CASSPIAGRPTDTQYF TGCGCCAGCAGTCCAATAGCGGGAAGGCCCACAGATACGCAGTATTTT TRBD2 16 TRBJ2-3 TRBV5-1 .
CASSPGGYYGYTF TGTGCCAGCAGTCCCGGGGGGTACTATGGCTACACCTTC . 13 TRBJ1-2 TRBV28 .
CASSFGGTGTIQTEAFF TGTGCCAGCAGCTTTGGGGGGACCGGGACAATTCAGACTGAAGCTTTCTTT . 17 TRBJ1-1 TRBV11-2 .
CAWESTGGSDTQYF TGTGCCTGGGAAAGCACAGGGGGCTCAGATACGCAGTATTTT TRBD1 14 TRBJ2-3 TRBV30 .
CASSETLAMVLYNEQFF TGTGCCAGCAGTGAAACGCTAGCGATGGTCCTGTACAATGAGCAGTTCTTC . 17 TRBJ2-1 TRBV2 .
CASSPTAYEQYF TGTGCCAGCAGCCCGACCGCTTACGAGCAGTACTTC . 12 TRBJ2-7 TRBV7-9 .
CASSFRQGNTGELFF TGCGCCAGCAGCTTCCGGCAGGGGAACACCGGGGAGCTGTTTTTT . 15 TRBJ2-2 TRBV5-1 .
CASSRLRGGETQYF TGTGCCAGCAGTCGCCTCAGAGGGGGGGAGACCCAGTACTTC . 14 TRBJ2-5 TRBV6-5 .
CATSIAHGVYEQYF TGTGCCACCAGCATCGCTCATGGGGTTTACGAGCAGTACTTC . 14 TRBJ2-7 TRBV15 .
CASRANQGLAGEQFF TGTGCCAGCAGAGCAAATCAGGGACTCGCGGGTGAGCAGTTCTTC . 15 TRBJ2-1 TRBV25-1 .
CASSGTGSGNTIYF TGTGCCAGCAGTGGGACAGGGTCCGGAAACACCATATATTTT TRBD1 14 TRBJ1-3 TRBV28 .
CASSATGTTYEQYF TGTGCCAGCAGTGCCACCGGGACTACCTACGAGCAGTACTTC TRBD2 14 TRBJ2-7 TRBV28 .